The 11 T cell receptor beta chains listed next were all sequenced from one sample in a study of early T cells in non-severe SARS-CoV-2 infection. TCRdb passed the 5' RACE reads through MiXCR, listing each CDR3 protein once. The table has 69,000 or so distinct CDR3 sequences, roughly a tenth seen once. Sequencing was done on a sample of whole blood. These receptors were taken from an adult who was a healthcare worker with PCR-confirmed SARS-CoV-2 infection or an uninfected control (not recorded which).

This clonotype was counted many times. The rearrangement links TRBV29-1 to TRBJ2-7, with unresolved D. Trimming cost V 5 bases and J 0 bases, with 8 bases left between them. The CDR3 has 12 amino acids. Germline V gives CDR1 SQVTM, CDR2 ANQGSEA. The CDR3 bases are TGCAGCGTTCGACATACCTCCTACGAGCAGTACTTC. It specifies CSVRHTSYEQYF.

This clonotype was counted a few times. The V call is TRBV5-1, the J call TRBJ2-3; D may match TRBD1 or TRBD2 (6 bases each). Germline values: CDR1 SGHRS, CDR2 YFSETQ. The CDR3 runs to 14 residues. The V end lost 6 bases, the J end lost 2 bases, and 13 bases lay between the germline ends. As DNA, the CDR3 is TGCGCCAGCACTCGGACGGGGGCCACAGATACGCAGTATTTT. It is translated as CASTRTGATDTQYF.

This clonotype was seen a few times. J is TRBJ2-1 and V is TRBV2, with 9 bases identical to TRBD1. With 6 bases clipped from V and 1 base from J, the junction kept 10 bases outside the gene matches. Germline assignment: CDR1 SNHLY and CDR2 FYNNEI. The CDR3 is 17 residues long. CDR3 in DNA: TGTGCCAGCAGAGAATCCAAGACAGGGGGATCCTACAATGAGCAGTTCTTC. Amino acids: CASRESKTGGSYNEQFF.

This clonotype was observed at least ten times. The rearrangement links TRBV19 to TRBJ2-1; TRBD2 agrees at 12 bases. The CDR3 is made up of 16 amino acids. After removal of 3 bases from V and 0 bases from J, the junction contained 0 bases not matched to a gene. CDR1 is LNHDA and CDR2 is SQIVND in the germline V gene (reference sequence). The CDR3 DNA sequence: TGTGCCAGTAGTATGACTAGCGGGAGCTCCTACAATGAGCAGTTCTTC. As protein: CASSMTSGSSYNEQFF.

This clonotype was counted only a few times. DNA for the CDR3: TGTGCCAGCAGTACGGGGGGGCGGACAGACTCCTACAATGAGCAGTTCTTC. It specifies CASSTGGRTDSYNEQFF. V gene TRBV7-6 combines with J gene TRBJ2-1; TRBD2 matches at 8 bases. CDR3 length: 17 residues. The J segment lost 0 bases and the V segment lost 6 bases, leaving 10 bases of the junction unmatched. Germline CDR1 reads SGHVS; CDR2 reads FNYEAQ.

Concerning this clonotype: Here the CDR3 omits its conserved ending phenylalanine or tryptophan, so a read error is the likely source. CDR3 region: CASSQETGQNSPLHS. For the CDR3, the DNA is TGCGCCAGCAGCCAAGAGACAGGGCAGAATTCACCCCTCCACTCT. J is TRBJ1-6 and V is TRBV4-3; 7 bases align to TRBD1. Unmatched junction bases numbered 3, after V lost 0 bases and J lost 7 bases. This CDR3 contains 15 residues. The germline V gene has CDR1 LGHNA and CDR2 YSLEER.

This clonotype was found many times. CDR3 sequence: CASSLEMGLAKNIQYF. CDR3 DNA sequence: TGTGCCAGCAGTTTAGAAATGGGACTAGCCAAAAACATTCAGTACTTC. The rearrangement links TRBV12-3 or TRBV12-4 to TRBJ2-4; possibly TRBD2 for D (6 bases). V shed 1 base and J shed 0 bases, with 10 bases lying between them. The CDR3 sequence is 16 residues long.

Of note for this clonotype: Likely a read error: the CDR3 ends without its conserved phenylalanine or tryptophan. The gene calls are TRBV10-3 and TRBJ2-7, with a tentative D call TRBD2 (6 bases). The V and J ends lost 0 bases and 2 bases respectively, with 14 bases between them. The CDR3 contains 16 residues. CDR1 and CDR2 (germline): ENHRY, SYGVKD. The CDR3 here is CAISESSSGSAYEQYI. The DNA for the CDR3 is TGTGCCATCAGTGAGTCGTCGAGCGGGTCCGCCTACGAGCAGTACATC.

This sequence joins TRBV5-1 and TRBJ1-2; a possible D gene is TRBD1 (5 bases). Trimming left V 1 base short and J 5 bases short, with 12 bases between. CDR3 length: 14 residues. Per the germline V gene, CDR1 is SGHRS and CDR2 is YFSETQ. CDR3 nucleotide sequence: TGCGCCAGCAGCTTGTCAGGGCAAAGATATGGCTACACCTTC. Residues: CASSLSGQRYGYTF. Using reference TRBV5-1 and TRBJ1-2 for the parts outside the CDR3, the full variable domain is KAGVTQTPRYLIKTRGQQVTLSCSPISGHRSVSWYQQTPGQGLQFLFEYFSETQRNKGNFPGRFSGRQFSNSRSEMNVSTLELGDSALYLCASSLSGQRYGYTFGSGTRLTVV.

This clonotype was detected many times. DNA of the CDR3: TGTGCCAGCAGAGGTTACACCGGGGAGCTGTTTTTT. As protein: CASRGYTGELFF. This chain joins TRBV6-5 and TRBJ2-2; D is undetermined. Germline CDR1 is MNHEY and CDR2 is SVGAGI. V was trimmed by 6 bases and J by 3 bases, leaving 5 bases between them. The CDR3 has 12 residues.

There are many counts of this clonotype. CDR3 DNA: TGCGCCAGCAGCAAGGGGACTAGCGGGGGATACAATGAGCAGTTCTTC. Translated: CASSKGTSGGYNEQFF. The V call is TRBV5-1, the J call TRBJ2-1; 14 nucleotides match TRBD2. The germline CDR1 and CDR2 sequences are SGHRS and YFSETQ. The length of the CDR3 is 16 residues. The trim removed 4 bases at V and 4 bases at J, leaving 4 bases unmatched.